The source of this T cell receptor (beta chain) is a study of early T cells in non-severe SARS-CoV-2 infection. Study-level background: Sequenced bulk RNA came from whole blood that was unsorted, and chains were unpaired.

MiXCR, applied by TCRdb to the 5' RACE reads, yields one record per CDR3 protein. The table records about 46,000 distinct CDR3 sequences, 5% to 6.5% of them present only once. The CDR3 loop spans 14 amino acids. Germline assignment: CDR1 SGHTA and CDR2 FQGTGA. The ends were cut back, 1 base at V and 4 bases at J, with 10 bases in the middle. Ten or more counts support this clonotype. The sample was whole blood, taken at baseline. The receptor's source is an adult who was a healthcare worker with PCR-confirmed SARS-CoV-2 infection or an uninfected control (not recorded which). The rearrangement links TRBV7-3 to TRBJ2-5; no clear D. DNA of the CDR3: TGTGCCAGCAGCTTAAACGGTGGCTCAGAGACCCAGTACTTC. This encodes CASSLNGGSETQYF.